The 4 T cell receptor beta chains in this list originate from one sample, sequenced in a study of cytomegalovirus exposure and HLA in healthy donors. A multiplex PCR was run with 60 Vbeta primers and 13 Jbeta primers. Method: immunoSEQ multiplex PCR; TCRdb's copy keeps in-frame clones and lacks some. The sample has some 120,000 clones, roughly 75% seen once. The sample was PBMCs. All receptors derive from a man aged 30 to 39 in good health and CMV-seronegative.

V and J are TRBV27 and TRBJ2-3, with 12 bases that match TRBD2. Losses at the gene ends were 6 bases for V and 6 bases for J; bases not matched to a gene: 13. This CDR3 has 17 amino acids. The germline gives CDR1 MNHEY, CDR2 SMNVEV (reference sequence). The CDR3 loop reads CASRYTSGRPLGDTQYF. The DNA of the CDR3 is TGTGCCAGCAGATATACTAGCGGGAGGCCACTTGGGGATACGCAGTATTTT.

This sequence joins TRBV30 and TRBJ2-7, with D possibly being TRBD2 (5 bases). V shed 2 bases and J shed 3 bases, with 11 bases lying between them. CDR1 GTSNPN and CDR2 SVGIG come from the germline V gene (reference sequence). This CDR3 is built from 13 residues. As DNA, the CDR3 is TGTGCCTGGAGTAGTAGCGCTCTCTACGAGCAGTACTTC. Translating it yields CAWSSSALYEQYF.

The CDR3 protein is CASSHPGESSYEQYF. DNA of the CDR3: TGTGCCAGCAGTCACCCGGGGGAGAGCTCCTACGAGCAGTACTTC. The chain links TRBV6-6 to TRBJ2-7; possibly TRBD2 for D (6 bases). V dropped 5 bases and J dropped 0 bases, with 14 bases sitting between them. Germline CDR1 and CDR2: MNHNY and SVGAGI (reference sequence). The CDR3 contains 15 residues.

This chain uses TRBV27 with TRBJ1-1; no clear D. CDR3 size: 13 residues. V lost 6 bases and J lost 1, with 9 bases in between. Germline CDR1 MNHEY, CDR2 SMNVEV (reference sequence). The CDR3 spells CASRNMWNTEAFF. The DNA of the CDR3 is TGTGCCAGCAGGAACATGTGGAACACTGAAGCTTTCTTT.